This T cell receptor (beta chain) emerged from a study of blood T cell repertoires in COVID-19. About the study: The United States, Italy and Spain were the sources of the acute and convalescent COVID-19 samples. PBMCs, B-cell-depleted T cells, or T cells provided the cDNA or gDNA that made up the material.

Per the original methods: Reference gene primers were amplified, and this amplification served to estimate nucleated cell counts. TCRdb keeps only in-frame clones here, not all; method: immunoSEQ multiplex PCR. For V, J and clone size, that table is used; D and trimming come from the DNA. The table lists about 190,000 clones, 80% to 85% of them singletons. CDR3 size: 15 residues. V lost 6 bases and J lost 6, with 17 bases in between. CDR1 and CDR2 (germline): MNHEY, SVGAGI. Sequenced: peripheral blood. This rearrangement joins TRBV6-5 to TRBJ1-4, with a possible D match to TRBD1 (5 bases). The sequence derives from a woman aged 30 to 39 with acute or convalescent COVID-19. This CDR3 reads CASSYPTDMYEKLFF. The CDR3 nucleotides read TGTGCCAGCAGCTACCCGACAGATATGTATGAAAAACTGTTTTTT.